These 9 T cell receptor beta chains were all obtained from the same sample, sequenced in a study of graft-versus-host responses after intestinal transplantation. Some clones are missing from TCRdb's copy, which holds only in-frame ones; the method was immunoSEQ multiplex PCR. The repertoire has over 120,000 clones, about nine tenths of them found once; the top ten carry approximately 0.2%. The antigens for these receptors are not known. Sequencing used unstimulated CD4+ T cells sorted from spleen or lymph node cells, obtained before intestinal transplant. The receptors come from a human donor who received an intestinal transplant.

The genes are TRBV5-5 and TRBJ2-3, with a weak D call TRBD1 (6 bases). The germline CDR1 and CDR2 sequences are SGHKS and YYEKEE (reference sequence). V lost 0 bases and J lost 15, with 23 bases in between. CDR3 length equals 15 residues. The CDR3 DNA reads as TGTGCCAGCAGCTTGGTTTTCCGAACACCGGGACAATCATATTTT. Protein: CASSLVFRTPGQSYF.

This chain joins TRBV7-8 and TRBJ1-4; D remains ambiguous. This CDR3 contains 15 residues. Germline CDR1 SGHVS, CDR2 FQNEAQ. Between the trimmed V and J ends, which lost 6 bases and 0 bases, there was a span of 11 bases. The CDR3 protein is CASRLARTTNEKLFF. The CDR3 region has the DNA TGTGCCAGCAGACTAGCCCGTACAACTAATGAAAAACTGTTTTTT.

This clone has just one count. The chain combines TRBV28 with TRBJ1-5, with D possibly being TRBD1 (6 bases). CDR3 size: 11 residues. Germline CDR1 reads MDHEN; CDR2 reads SYDVKM. The V and J ends lost 6 bases and 11 bases respectively, with 11 bases between them. In nucleotides, the CDR3 is TGTGCCAGCAGCCGCGAGGGGGCCCAGCATTTT. Translating it yields CASSREGAQHF.

The chain joins TRBV5-1 to TRBJ2-7; D gene unclear. With 1 base removed from V and 4 bases from J, the gap between germline ends came to 12 bases. The CDR3 is 14 amino acids. The germline gives CDR1 SGHRS, CDR2 YFSETQ. The CDR3 reads CASSLLVGSYEQYF. CDR3 bases: TGCGCCAGCAGCTTGTTGGTAGGCTCGTACGAGCAGTACTTC.

The V call is TRBV19, the J call TRBJ2-7; 11 bases are a match to TRBD1. CDR1 is LNHDA, CDR2 SQIVND, per germline (reference sequence). The CDR3 totals 13 residues. J was trimmed by 6 bases and V by 5 bases; bases with no gene match: 3. The CDR3 loop reads CASSAGQGGEQYF. In nucleotides, the CDR3 is TGTGCCAGTAGTGCGGGACAGGGGGGCGAGCAGTACTTC. Supplemented by reference TRBV19 and TRBJ2-7, the full variable domain reads DGGITQSPKYLFRKEGQNVTLSCEQNLNHDAMYWYRQDPGQGLRLIYYSQIVNDFQKGDIAEGYSVSREKKESFPLTVTSAQKNPTAFYLCASSAGQGGEQYFGPGTRLTVT.

V usage is TRBV19 and J usage is TRBJ1-4; 9 positions match TRBD1. CDR1 is LNHDA, CDR2 SQIVND, per germline (reference sequence). The CDR3 consists of 14 residues. J was trimmed by 10 bases and V by 6 bases; bases with no gene match: 9. In nucleotides, the CDR3 is TGTGCCAGTAGGCAGGGACAGGGAGGGGGAAAACTGTTTTTT. Its translation: CASRQGQGGGKLFF. The variable domain in full, completed from reference TRBV19 and TRBJ1-4, reads DGGITQSPKYLFRKEGQNVTLSCEQNLNHDAMYWYRQDPGQGLRLIYYSQIVNDFQKGDIAEGYSVSREKKESFPLTVTSAQKNPTAFYLCASRQGQGGGKLFFGSGTQLSVL.

This clone was seen just once. The CDR3 coding sequence is TGTGCCAGCAGCTACGACTACGAGCAGTACTTC. It specifies CASSYDYEQYF. The rearrangement uses TRBV5-5 and TRBJ2-7; no clear D. Germline V gives CDR1 SGHKS, CDR2 YYEKEE (reference sequence). The CDR3 totals 11 residues. Trimming shortened V by 3 bases and J by 3 bases, and 4 bases separated the two germline ends.

CDR3 nucleotide sequence: TGCGCCAGCAGCTTCGGAGGTGATACGCAGTATTTT. Residues: CASSFGGDTQYF. The chain carries TRBV5-1 and TRBJ2-3; perhaps TRBD2 as D (5 bases). CDR1 is SGHRS, CDR2 YFSETQ, per germline. Trimming took off 2 bases at V and 6 bases at J, with 7 bases between the two ends. The CDR3 runs to 12 residues.

The rearrangement links TRBV7-2 to TRBJ2-7, with TRBD2 identical over 8 bases. Trimming took 1 base from V and 0 from J; bases not matched to a gene: 2. The CDR3 is made up of 15 amino acids. Germline V gene lookup returns CDR1 SGHTA and CDR2 FQGNSA. DNA of the CDR3: TGTGCCAGCAGCTTAGTAAGCGGGAGCTCCTACGAGCAGTACTTC. Its translation is CASSLVSGSSYEQYF.